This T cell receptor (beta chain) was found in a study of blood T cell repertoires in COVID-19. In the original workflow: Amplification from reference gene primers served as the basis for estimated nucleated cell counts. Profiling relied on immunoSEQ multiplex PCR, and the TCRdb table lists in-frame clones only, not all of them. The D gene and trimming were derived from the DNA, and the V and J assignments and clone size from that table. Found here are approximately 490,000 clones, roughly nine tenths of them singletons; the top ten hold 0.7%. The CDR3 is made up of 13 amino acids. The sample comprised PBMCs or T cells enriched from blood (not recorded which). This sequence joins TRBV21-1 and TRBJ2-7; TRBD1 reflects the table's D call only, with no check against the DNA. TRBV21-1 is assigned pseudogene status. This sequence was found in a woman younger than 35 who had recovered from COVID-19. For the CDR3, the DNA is TGTGCCAGCAGCAAACAGGGGAACGACGAGCAGTACTTC. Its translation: CASSKQGNDEQYF.